Shown below are 7 T cell receptor beta chains from a single sample sequenced in a study of T-cell reconstitution after alpha-beta-depleted transplantation in children. The TCRbeta library incorporated unique molecular identifiers. MiXCR, applied by TCRdb to the PCR reads, yields one record per CDR3 protein. The sample shows hundreds of thousands of distinct CDR3 sequences, under 25% of them seen only once. The source material was PBMCs, mostly from graft donor cells, sampled 360 days after TCRalphabeta/CD19-depleted stem cell transplant. These receptors were collected from a boy in the first two years of life who had a stem cell transplant for acute myeloid leukemia, so the T cells may come from the graft donor.

This clonotype was recorded many times. The V gene is TRBV12-3 or TRBV12-4, the J gene TRBJ2-3; TRBD1 is a possible D gene (5 bases). This CDR3 spans 14 amino acids. V lost 5 bases to trimming and J lost 2 bases, with 11 bases between them. The CDR3 spells CASSTSRDTDTQYF. The DNA of the CDR3 is TGTGCCAGCAGTACTTCCAGGGACACAGATACGCAGTATTTT.

The sample holds a few counts of this clonotype. This chain links TRBV7-3 with TRBJ2-2, with 7 bases matching TRBD2. This CDR3 has 15 amino acids. Germline values: CDR1 SGHTA, CDR2 FQGTGA. J gave up 1 base and V 5 bases, and 4 bases lay outside the gene matches. The CDR3 sequence: CASSPLARNTGELFF. The CDR3 coding sequence is TGTGCCAGCAGCCCACTAGCGAGGAACACCGGGGAGCTGTTTTTT.

V is TRBV12-3 or TRBV12-4 and J is TRBJ2-5, with 15 nucleotides matching TRBD2. V gave up 7 bases and J gave up 0 bases; unmatched junction bases: 9. CDR3 length: 18 residues. CDR3 sequence (DNA): TGTGCCAGCACCCCCGGACTAGCGGGGGGGCTGTACCAAGAGACCCAGTACTTC. Amino acid sequence: CASTPGLAGGLYQETQYF.

This clonotype was recorded at least ten times. The chain is built from TRBV5-1 and TRBJ2-3; D is ambiguous. CDR1 is SGHRS and CDR2 is YFSETQ in the germline V gene. V lost 0 bases to trimming and J lost 5 bases, with 7 bases between them. The CDR3 spans 13 residues. The CDR3 sequence is CASSLVGKDTQYF. The CDR3 DNA reads as TGCGCCAGCAGCTTGGTGGGGAAAGATACGCAGTATTTT.

This rearrangement joins TRBV6-2 or TRBV6-3 to TRBJ2-3; no definite D call. The CDR3 totals 17 residues. CDR1 and CDR2 (germline): MNHEY, SVGEGT. Trimming pared 2 bases from V and 4 bases from J, leaving 19 bases between. As DNA, the CDR3 is TGTGCCAGCAGTTACGAGGTCGCAAAGATCGATCCAGATACGCAGTATTTT. It specifies CASSYEVAKIDPDTQYF.

This clonotype has more than one count but fewer than ten. The V gene is TRBV28, the J gene TRBJ2-1, with TRBD1 matching over 7 bases. The length of the CDR3 is 15 residues. Trimming cost V 8 bases and J 8 bases; bases outside gene matches: 15. Germline V gene data show CDR1 as MDHEN and CDR2 as SYDVKM. The CDR3 spells CASARGQVEGDEQFF. CDR3 nucleotides: TGTGCCAGCGCTAGGGGGCAGGTCGAGGGAGATGAGCAGTTCTTC.

This clonotype has a handful of counts. V and J are TRBV6-1 and TRBJ2-1, with D maybe TRBD1 (6 bases). This CDR3 has 17 amino acids. Germline assignment: CDR1 MNHNS and CDR2 SASEGT. Trimming cost V 0 bases and J 1 base, with 13 bases left between them. The CDR3 spells CASSEARGTNSYNEQFF. In DNA form, the CDR3 reads TGTGCCAGCAGTGAAGCTAGAGGGACAAATTCCTACAATGAGCAGTTCTTC.